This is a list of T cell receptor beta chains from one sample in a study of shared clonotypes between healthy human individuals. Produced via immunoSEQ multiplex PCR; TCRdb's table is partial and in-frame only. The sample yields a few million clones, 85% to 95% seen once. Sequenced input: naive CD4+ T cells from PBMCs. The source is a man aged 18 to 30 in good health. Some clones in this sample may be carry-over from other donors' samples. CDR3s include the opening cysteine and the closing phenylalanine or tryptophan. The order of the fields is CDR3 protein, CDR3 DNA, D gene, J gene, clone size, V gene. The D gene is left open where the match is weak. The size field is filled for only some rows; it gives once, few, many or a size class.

CASGFGDSAYEQYF | TGTGCTAGTGGTTTTGGGGACAGTGCCTACGAGCAGTACTTC | TRBD1 | TRBJ2-7 | NA | TRBV12-5
CASSAMTSSDTQYF | TGTGCCAGCAGTGCGATGACTAGTTCGGATACGCAGTATTTT | NA | TRBJ2-3 | NA | TRBV2
CASSSADIWNTEAFF | TGTGCCAGCAGCTCCGCCGACATCTGGAACACTGAAGCTTTCTTT | NA | TRBJ1-1 | NA | TRBV7-9
CASSQGSGLASYNEQFF | TGCGCCAGCAGCCAAGGCTCGGGACTAGCTTCCTACAATGAGCAGTTCTTC | TRBD2 | TRBJ2-1 | once | TRBV4-1
CASSYPLHRGAQPQHF | TGTGCCAGCAGTTACCCCCTCCACAGGGGCGCCCAGCCCCAGCATTTT | TRBD1 | TRBJ1-5 | NA | TRBV6-6
CASSETRLFRTSYNEQFF | TGTGCCAGCAGTGAAACACGACTATTTCGGACTTCCTACAATGAGCAGTTCTTC | NA | TRBJ2-1 | NA | TRBV2
CAARRQGANTEAFF | TGTGCCGCGAGAAGACAGGGGGCAAACACTGAAGCTTTCTTT | TRBD1 | TRBJ1-1 | NA | TRBV10-3
CASSSQTMNTEAFF | TGCGCCAGCAGCTCCCAGACAATGAACACTGAAGCTTTCTTT | NA | TRBJ1-1 | NA | TRBV5-1
CAWGQYSNQPQHF | TGTGCCTGGGGACAGTATAGCAATCAGCCCCAGCATTTT | NA | TRBJ1-5 | NA | TRBV30
CASSAYFRGQMGELFF | TGTGCCAGCAGTGCTTACTTCAGGGGGCAAATGGGGGAGCTGTTTTTT | TRBD1 | TRBJ2-2 | NA | TRBV6-1
CASSLEPATSGSPNEQYF | TGTGCCAGCAGCTTAGAACCCGCGACTAGCGGGAGTCCTAACGAGCAGTACTTC | TRBD2 | TRBJ2-7 | NA | TRBV11-2
CASSPSTGLDTQYF | TGTGCCAGCTCACCTTCGACAGGCCTCGATACGCAGTATTTT | NA | TRBJ2-3 | NA | TRBV18
CASSQDRLGGRLEQFF | TGTGCCAGCAGCCAGGACCGACTAGGGGGGAGGTTGGAGCAGTTCTTC | NA | TRBJ2-1 | NA | TRBV4-2
CASSPDRPTEKLFF | TGCGCCAGCAGCCCGGACAGACCGACTGAAAAACTGTTTTTT | NA | TRBJ1-4 | once | TRBV5-1
CASTKAGTYEQYF | TGTGCCAGCACCAAAGCAGGTACCTACGAGCAGTACTTC | NA | TRBJ2-7 | NA | TRBV6-5
CASSERWEYNEQYF | TGTGCCAGCAGTGAAAGGTGGGAGTACAACGAGCAGTACTTC | NA | TRBJ2-7 | few | TRBV6-1
CASSPRTSLHSYNEQFF | TGTGCCAGCAGCCCAAGGACTAGCCTCCACTCCTACAATGAGCAGTTCTTC | TRBD2 | TRBJ2-1 | NA | TRBV9
CASSRHIGNKGSGTTGELFF | TGCGCCAGCAGCCGCCATATAGGGAACAAGGGTAGCGGGACCACCGGGGAGCTGTTTTTT | TRBD2 | TRBJ2-2 | NA | TRBV4-3
CASTSPGAYGYTF | TGTGCCAGCACGAGCCCGGGAGCCTATGGCTACACCTTC | NA | TRBJ1-2 | NA | TRBV9
CASSFTGADTQYF | TGTGCCAGCAGCTTTACAGGGGCCGATACGCAGTATTTT | TRBD1 | TRBJ2-3 | NA | TRBV7-9
CASRGRQGNTGELFF | TGTGCCAGCAGGGGCCGACAGGGGAACACCGGGGAGCTGTTTTTT | TRBD1 | TRBJ2-2 | few | TRBV28
CSVLQGLSNTGELFF | TGCAGCGTGTTACAGGGGCTATCGAACACCGGGGAGCTGTTTTTT | TRBD1 | TRBJ2-2 | NA | TRBV29-1
CASSLVRGGNTDTQYF | TGTGCCAGCAGCTTGGTGCGAGGTGGGAACACAGATACGCAGTATTTT | NA | TRBJ2-3 | NA | TRBV5-4
CSVRSVNPGDTQYF | TGCAGCGTTCGTTCCGTTAATCCAGGCGATACGCAGTATTTT | NA | TRBJ2-3 | NA | TRBV29-1
CASRTGGTENYGYTF | TGTGCCAGCAGGACCGGGGGGACGGAGAACTATGGCTACACCTTC | NA | TRBJ1-2 | NA | TRBV28
CASSSSGRGQFF | TGTGCCAGCAGCAGTAGCGGGAGGGGGCAGTTCTTC | NA | TRBJ2-1 | NA | TRBV21-1
CASNTGQNTEAFF | TGTGCCAGTAATACCGGACAGAACACTGAAGCTTTCTTT | NA | TRBJ1-1 | NA | TRBV19
CASSVTTGTDTQYF | TGTGCCAGCAGCGTTACCACGGGCACAGATACGCAGTATTTT | NA | TRBJ2-3 | NA | TRBV9
CASSLTGGAEAFF | TGTGCCAGCAGCCTTACGGGGGGGGCTGAAGCTTTCTTT | NA | TRBJ1-1 | NA | TRBV7-9
CASSFNGQGAHEQYF | TGTGCCAGCAGCTTCAATGGTCAGGGGGCGCACGAGCAGTACTTC | TRBD1 | TRBJ2-7 | NA | TRBV11-2
CASSPGLAGDGLFF | TGCGCCAGCAGCCCGGGACTAGCGGGAGATGGGCTGTTTTTT | TRBD2 | TRBJ2-2 | NA | TRBV5-1
CASTGQGAGNTIYF | TGCGCCAGCACGGGCCAAGGGGCGGGAAACACCATATATTTT | NA | TRBJ1-3 | NA | TRBV5-1
CASSLLRHQPQHF | TGTGCCAGCAGTTTGCTCCGCCATCAGCCCCAGCATTTT | NA | TRBJ1-5 | NA | TRBV27
CATSSDRSLELFF | TGTGCCACCAGCAGCGACAGGTCGCTGGAGCTGTTTTTT | NA | TRBJ2-2 | NA | TRBV15
CASSPNRDYADTQYF | TGTGCCAGCAGCCCCAACCGGGACTACGCAGATACGCAGTATTTT | TRBD2 | TRBJ2-3 | NA | TRBV7-8
CASSDPQGAGGYTF | TGTGCCAGCAGTGACCCACAGGGGGCGGGTGGCTACACCTTC | TRBD1 | TRBJ1-2 | once | TRBV6-1
CASSPPSLHSGNTIYF | TGTGCCAGCTCACCACCGTCACTGCACTCTGGAAACACCATATATTTT | NA | TRBJ1-3 | NA | TRBV18
CASRSANYGYTF | TGTGCCAGCAGGTCGGCTAACTATGGCTACACCTTC | NA | TRBJ1-2 | NA | TRBV6-5
CASSIGLANEQFF | TGTGCCAGCAGCATAGGACTTGCCAATGAGCAGTTCTTC | NA | TRBJ2-1 | NA | TRBV7-3
CASSSGLPDQPQHF | TGTGCCAGCAGTTCGGGACTTCCGGATCAGCCCCAGCATTTT | NA | TRBJ1-5 | few | TRBV7-9
CASSLPGTVSGNTIYF | TGTGCCAGCAGTTTACCCGGGACAGTCTCTGGAAACACCATATATTTT | TRBD1 | TRBJ1-3 | NA | TRBV28
CASSPSYNEQFF | TGTGCCAGCAGCCCATCCTACAATGAGCAGTTCTTC | NA | TRBJ2-1 | NA | TRBV11-1
CASSLKYGQEAYEQYF | TGCGCCAGCAGCCTAAAGTACGGACAGGAAGCCTACGAGCAGTACTTC | TRBD1 | TRBJ2-7 | NA | TRBV4-1
CASSLVPEGRVDTQYF | TGTGCCAGCAGCTTAGTTCCGGAGGGGAGGGTAGATACGCAGTATTTT | TRBD2 | TRBJ2-3 | NA | TRBV7-2
CASSLRGFGAEAFF | TGTGCCAGCAGCTTGAGGGGGTTCGGGGCTGAAGCTTTCTTT | NA | TRBJ1-1 | NA | TRBV5-6
CASSLFTGGTGELFF | TGTGCCAGCAGCTTGTTTACGGGGGGCACCGGGGAGCTGTTTTTT | TRBD2 | TRBJ2-2 | NA | TRBV5-5
CASKRDRGPYEQYF | TGCGCCAGCAAACGGGACAGGGGCCCCTACGAGCAGTACTTC | TRBD1 | TRBJ2-7 | NA | TRBV10-2
CASSPRPRQGRDEQYF | TGTGCCAGCAGCCCGCGCCCTAGACAGGGAAGGGACGAGCAGTACTTC | TRBD1 | TRBJ2-7 | once | TRBV7-9
CATSRVGGRDTGELFF | TGTGCCACCAGCAGAGTCGGAGGGAGGGACACCGGGGAGCTGTTTTTT | TRBD2 | TRBJ2-2 | NA | TRBV15
CASSAGPGRTEAFF | TGTGCCAGCAGTGCTGGTCCGGGGCGGACTGAAGCTTTCTTT | NA | TRBJ1-1 | few | TRBV2
CASSWGRGQETQYF | TGTGCCAGCAGCTGGGGGAGGGGCCAAGAGACCCAGTACTTC | TRBD2 | TRBJ2-5 | NA | TRBV11-2
CSVEDPTSGIYETQYF | TGCAGCGTTGAAGATCCCACTAGCGGGATTTATGAGACCCAGTACTTC | TRBD2 | TRBJ2-5 | NA | TRBV29-1
CASTLRMGNQPQHF | TGTGCCAGCACCCTACGGATGGGCAATCAGCCCCAGCATTTT | NA | TRBJ1-5 | NA | TRBV7-2
CASRGQGWVGTEAFF | TGTGCCAGTAGAGGTCAGGGATGGGTGGGCACTGAAGCTTTCTTT | NA | TRBJ1-1 | NA | TRBV19
CASSFGTGGETQYF | TGTGCCAGCAGCTTCGGGACAGGGGGAGAGACCCAGTACTTC | TRBD1 | TRBJ2-5 | NA | TRBV11-2
CASSLGYKNTEAFF | TGTGCCAGCAGCTTAGGCTATAAGAACACTGAAGCTTTCTTT | NA | TRBJ1-1 | once | TRBV7-2
CASSFTSGSTDTQYF | TGTGCCAGCAGCTTCACTAGCGGGAGTACAGATACGCAGTATTTT | TRBD2 | TRBJ2-3 | NA | TRBV7-2
CASSLGQGGDTQYF | TGTGCCAGCAGTTTGGGCCAGGGAGGCGATACGCAGTATTTT | NA | TRBJ2-3 | NA | TRBV28
CASSLQGITDTQYF | TGTGCCAGCAGTTTGCAGGGAATAACAGATACGCAGTATTTT | NA | TRBJ2-3 | NA | TRBV27
CASSRRGSLNYGYTF | TGTGCCAGCAGCCGCCGGGGCAGTCTAAACTATGGCTACACCTTC | NA | TRBJ1-2 | NA | TRBV6-6